The 27 T cell receptor beta chains below all came from one sample that was sequenced in a study of T cell responses to AZD1222 COVID-19 vaccine. Produced via immunoSEQ multiplex PCR; TCRdb's table is partial and in-frame only. Here the sample spans about 130,000 clones, just under 95% being singletons. This sample comprised peripheral blood, obtained on day 0 of AZD1222 vaccination. Every receptor here comes from an adult in good health.

The chain employs TRBV18 and TRBJ2-1; tentatively, D is TRBD1 (5 bases). Trimming cost V 7 bases and J 3 bases, with 19 bases left between them. Looked up from germline, CDR1 is KGHSH and CDR2 is LQKENI. The CDR3 runs 16 residues. The CDR3 reads CASFSLSLRGYNEQFF. The CDR3 DNA sequence: TGTGCCAGCTTTTCCCTGTCCCTAAGGGGCTACAATGAGCAGTTCTTC. Supplemented by reference TRBV18 and TRBJ2-1, the full variable domain reads NAGVMQNPRHLVRRRGQEARLRCSPMKGHSHVYWYRQLPEEGLKFMVYLQKENIIDESGMPKERFSAEFPKEGPSILRIQQVVRGDSAAYFCASFSLSLRGYNEQFFGPGTRLTVL.

The chain uses TRBV19 and TRBJ1-5; 8 positions agree with TRBD1. Trimming at V came to 2 bases and at J to 2 bases, leaving 2 bases not matched to a gene. Per the germline V gene, CDR1 is LNHDA and CDR2 is SQIVND (reference sequence). The CDR3 extends over 15 amino acids. The CDR3: CASSISGGGNQPQHF. The CDR3 coding sequence is TGTGCCAGTAGTATATCAGGGGGCGGCAATCAGCCCCAGCATTTT.

The chain carries TRBV7-8 and TRBJ2-1; no definite D call. The ends were cut back, 8 bases at V and 9 bases at J, with 20 bases in the middle. Per the germline V gene, CDR1 is SGHVS and CDR2 is FQNEAQ. The CDR3 is 14 residues long. For the CDR3, the DNA is TGTGCCAGCTGCAGTCGGGTCGCCTCGCGTGAGCAGTTCTTC. This encodes CASCSRVASREQFF.

This chain connects TRBV14 to TRBJ2-5; 9 bases line up with TRBD2. This CDR3 contains 14 residues. With V trimmed by 4 bases and J by 5 bases, 5 bases remained unmatched. Germline V gene lookup returns CDR1 SGHDN and CDR2 FVKESK. CDR3 nucleotide sequence: TGTGCCAGCAGCCCTATAGCGGGAGCGGAGACCCAGTACTTC. It yields the protein CASSPIAGAETQYF. The full variable domain, its missing parts supplied by reference TRBV14 and TRBJ2-5, is EAGVTQFPSHSVIEKGQTVTLRCDPISGHDNLYWYRRVMGKEIKFLLHFVKESKQDESGMPNNRFLAERTGGTYSTLKVQPAELEDSGVYFCASSPIAGAETQYFGPGTRLLVL.

This sequence joins TRBV19 and TRBJ1-2; D remains ambiguous. CDR3 length: 14 residues. Germline CDR1 is LNHDA and CDR2 is SQIVND (reference sequence). V was clipped by 6 bases and J by 0 bases, with 11 bases between them. Here the CDR3 DNA reads TGTGCCAGTAGATTGGACTCTTCTAACTATGGCTACACCTTC. It encodes CASRLDSSNYGYTF.

This clone was observed a handful of times. This sequence joins TRBV6-5 and TRBJ1-1, with 9 bases identical to TRBD1. The germline gives CDR1 MNHEY, CDR2 SVGAGI. This CDR3 comprises 15 residues. V was clipped by 1 base and J by 7 bases; unmatched bases: 7. CDR3 in amino acids: CASSYYGQGRVEAFF. In nucleotides, the CDR3 is TGTGCCAGCAGTTACTACGGACAGGGGCGAGTTGAAGCTTTCTTT.

This clone was counted between two and nine times. This chain joins TRBV6-1 and TRBJ1-5; 7 bases agree with TRBD1. CDR1 is MNHNS and CDR2 is SASEGT in the germline V gene. The CDR3 is made up of 15 amino acids. V lost 3 bases and J lost 6; bases outside the gene matches: 8. CDR3: CASSETGTGAQPQHF. DNA for the CDR3: TGTGCCAGCAGTGAGACGGGAACAGGGGCTCAGCCCCAGCATTTT.

This chain connects TRBV9 to TRBJ2-1, with 9 bases aligning to TRBD2. The CDR3 spans 15 residues. The V gene's germline CDR1 is SGDLS and CDR2 YYNGEE. J gave up 6 bases and V 0 bases, and 4 bases lay outside the gene matches. The CDR3 here is CASSVEAGGFNEQFF. The DNA for the CDR3 is TGTGCCAGCAGCGTAGAAGCGGGAGGCTTCAATGAGCAGTTCTTC.

The chain uses TRBV30 and TRBJ2-1, with TRBD2 matching over 16 bases. Looked up from germline, CDR1 is GTSNPN and CDR2 is SVGIG (reference sequence). The CDR3 sequence is 18 residues long. V shed 1 base, J shed 0 bases, and the junction held 3 bases outside the gene matches. CDR3 protein: CAWSEGTSGGASYNEQFF. CDR3 coding DNA: TGTGCCTGGAGTGAGGGGACTAGCGGGGGGGCCTCCTACAATGAGCAGTTCTTC.

The chain carries TRBV27 and TRBJ2-3; 9 bases map to TRBD1. In germline, CDR1 is MNHEY, CDR2 SMNVEV (reference sequence). V gave up 4 bases and J gave up 0 bases; unmatched junction bases: 5. The CDR3 is 16 residues long. CDR3 sequence reads: CASSSPGQGSTDTQYF. For the CDR3, the DNA is TGTGCCAGCAGTTCCCCGGGACAGGGAAGCACAGATACGCAGTATTTT.

V usage is TRBV11-2 and J usage is TRBJ1-5; D is undetermined. This CDR3 spans 13 amino acids. The V and J ends lost 1 base and 4 bases respectively, with 5 bases between them. Germline loops: CDR1 SGHAT, CDR2 FQNNGV. Here the CDR3 reads CASSLGDNQPQHF. CDR3 in DNA: TGTGCCAGCAGCTTAGGCGATAATCAGCCCCAGCATTTT. Filled out from reference TRBV11-2 and TRBJ1-5, the complete variable domain reads EAGVAQSPRYKIIEKRQSVAFWCNPISGHATLYWYQQILGQGPKLLIQFQNNGVVDDSQLPKDRFSAERLKGVDSTLKIQPAKLEDSAVYLCASSLGDNQPQHFGDGTRLSIL.

The chain recombines TRBV10-3 with TRBJ2-1; D perhaps matches TRBD2 (6 bases). CDR1 and CDR2 from the germline V gene are ENHRY and SYGVKD. The CDR3 extends over 16 amino acids. The V end lost 3 bases, the J end lost 0 bases, and 12 bases lay between the germline ends. CDR3 sequence (DNA): TGTGCCATCAGTGATAATCGCGGGGTCTCCTACAATGAGCAGTTCTTC. Translation: CAISDNRGVSYNEQFF.

This clone has only one observation. The J gene is TRBJ2-1, the V gene TRBV7-8, with 15 bases fitting TRBD2. V was pared by 4 bases and J by 7 bases, with 14 bases of the junction left unmatched. The germline CDR1 and CDR2 sequences are SGHVS and FQNEAQ. This CDR3 has 19 residues. The CDR3 reads CASSYSPGTSGRPGNEQFF. For the CDR3, the DNA is TGTGCCAGCAGCTACAGTCCCGGGACTAGCGGGAGGCCGGGGAATGAGCAGTTCTTC.

The chain uses TRBV7-2 and TRBJ2-1; 8 nucleotides line up with TRBD2. The CDR3 spans 14 residues. CDR1 and CDR2 from the germline V gene are SGHTA and FQGNSA. After removal of 0 bases from V and 9 bases from J, the junction contained 4 bases not matched to a gene. CDR3 coding DNA: TGTGCCAGCAGCTTAGCTCGCGGGAGGAGTGAGCAGTTCTTC. This gives the protein CASSLARGRSEQFF. Together with reference TRBV7-2 and TRBJ2-1, the CDR3 gives the full variable domain: GAGVSQSPSNKVTEKGKDVELRCDPISGHTALYWYRQSLGQGLEFLIYFQGNSAPDKSGLPSDRFSAERTGGSVSTLTIQRTQQEDSAVYLCASSLARGRSEQFFGPGTRLTVL.

The rearrangement links TRBV30 to TRBJ2-1; 7 positions agree with TRBD2. V lost 4 bases to trimming and J lost 5 bases; unmatched junction nucleotides: 17. This CDR3 is 17 amino acids long. Germline V gives CDR1 GTSNPN, CDR2 SVGIG (reference sequence). This CDR3 is CAWKKPLGREGNNEQFF. The CDR3 coding sequence is TGTGCCTGGAAGAAACCTTTAGGGAGGGAGGGTAACAATGAGCAGTTCTTC.

The chain links TRBV2 to TRBJ2-7; TRBD1 aligns across 8 bases. V lost 2 bases, J lost 6 bases, and 6 bases stayed unmatched. This CDR3 region has 14 residues. Germline CDR1 is SNHLY and CDR2 is FYNNEI. Here the CDR3 reads CASSEPQGVFEQYF. Here the CDR3 DNA reads TGTGCCAGCAGTGAACCACAGGGGGTCTTCGAGCAGTACTTC.

J is TRBJ2-7 and V is TRBV6-5; possible D gene TRBD1, 5 bases. Between the trimmed V and J ends, which lost 2 bases and 3 bases, there was a span of 11 bases. The CDR3 is 14 amino acids. CDR1 and CDR2 (germline): MNHEY, SVGAGI. CDR3 in DNA: TGTGCCAGCAGTTACCTGGGGCCCCTCTACGAGCAGTACTTC. Its protein product is CASSYLGPLYEQYF.

The V call is TRBV5-5, the J call TRBJ1-6; 7 bases agree with TRBD1. Germline CDR1 reads SGHKS; CDR2 reads YYEKEE (reference sequence). The CDR3 spans 15 residues. The V and J ends lost 4 bases and 14 bases, in that order; junction bases with no gene match: 15. The CDR3 loop reads CASSPEGTDLITLHF. The CDR3 bases are TGTGCCAGCAGCCCCGAAGGGACAGACCTAATCACCCTCCACTTT.

The chain joins TRBV18 to TRBJ1-1; D may be TRBD1 (5 bases). Trimming took 4 bases from V and 1 from J, leaving 10 bases between them. Germline CDR1 reads KGHSH; CDR2 reads LQKENI. The CDR3 contains 14 residues. The CDR3 region is CASSQGKENTEAFF. Here the CDR3 DNA reads TGTGCCAGCTCACAGGGGAAGGAGAACACTGAAGCTTTCTTT.

The CDR3 region has the DNA TGTGCCAGCAGCCAAGTAGGGACTAGCTCCTACAATGAGCAGTTCTTC. Protein product: CASSQVGTSSYNEQFF. V gene TRBV3-1 (or the pseudogene TRBV3-2) combines with J gene TRBJ2-1; 8 nucleotides align to TRBD2. V shed 1 base and J 0 bases; nucleotides not matched to a gene: 2. Germline values: CDR1 LGHDT, CDR2 YNNKEL (reference sequence). The CDR3 runs 16 residues.

The V call is TRBV5-1, the J call TRBJ2-1; no clear D. This CDR3 region has 13 residues. The V end lost 5 bases, the J end lost 6 bases, and 12 bases lay between the germline ends. Germline assignment: CDR1 SGHRS and CDR2 YFSETQ. In nucleotides, the CDR3 is TGCGCCAGCAGAGTCGACCTCTCCAATGAGCAGTTCTTC. Its protein product is CASRVDLSNEQFF.

This chain joins TRBV5-5 and TRBJ2-4; no clear D. The CDR3 extends over 16 amino acids. Trimming pared 4 bases from V and 1 base from J, leaving 15 bases between. In germline, CDR1 is SGHKS, CDR2 YYEKEE (reference sequence). CDR3 sequence (DNA): TGTGCCAGCAGCCCTAGACTCTCTGAGGCCAAAAACATTCAGTACTTC. It translates to CASSPRLSEAKNIQYF.

In the case of this clone: One end of the junction is discordant with germline, which a read error may explain. The V and J genes are TRBV9 and TRBJ2-2, with 7 bases identical to TRBD2. The V gene's germline CDR1 is SGDLS and CDR2 YYNGEE. The CDR3 runs to 13 residues. In nucleotides, the CDR3 is TGTGCCAGCACCGTAGCGGGCACCGGGGAGCTGTTTTTT. Its translation: CASTVAGTGELFF.

This clone was observed a single time. The rearrangement joins TRBV11-2 to TRBJ2-1; maybe TRBD2 (6 bases). In germline, CDR1 is SGHAT, CDR2 FQNNGV. The V gene lost 1 base and the J gene lost 4 bases, with 8 bases spanning the gap. The CDR3 contains 14 residues. The CDR3 sequence: CASSLAGTYNEQFF. CDR3 sequence (DNA): TGTGCCAGCAGCTTAGCCGGGACTTACAATGAGCAGTTCTTC.

The CDR3 loop reads CASSQVPQGVGANVLTF. DNA of the CDR3: TGCGCCAGCAGCCAAGTCCCTCAGGGGGTTGGGGCCAACGTCCTGACTTTC. The chain joins TRBV4-1 to TRBJ2-6; 7 bases are a match to TRBD1. The V gene's germline CDR1 is MGHRA and CDR2 YSYEKL. The J segment lost 3 bases and the V segment lost 1 base, leaving 6 bases of the junction unmatched. This CDR3 spans 17 amino acids.

The rearrangement links TRBV7-7 to TRBJ1-1; unclear D gene. The germline V gene has CDR1 SSHAT and CDR2 FNYEAQ (reference sequence). This CDR3 comprises 13 residues. The V and J ends lost 5 bases and 7 bases respectively, with 14 bases between them. The CDR3 loop reads CASSPILRVEAFF. The DNA for the CDR3 is TGTGCCAGCAGCCCAATTCTCCGGGTTGAAGCTTTCTTT. The full variable domain, rest sourced from reference TRBV7-7 and TRBJ1-1, is GAGVSQSPRYKVTKRGQDVTLRCDPISSHATLYWYQQALGQGPEFLTYFNYEAQPDKSGLPSDRFSAERPEGSISTLTIQRTEQRDSAMYRCASSPILRVEAFFGQGTRLTVV.

The CDR3 region has the DNA TGTGCCAGCAGCTTGTTAGCAACAGGGGAGAGGGCTGAAGCTTTCTTT. Its protein is CASSLLATGERAEAFF. The V call is TRBV5-6, the J call TRBJ1-1; TRBD1 agrees at 7 bases. J lost 6 bases, V lost 1 base, and 12 bases had no gene match. The CDR3 contains 16 residues. Per germline, CDR1 SGHDT and CDR2 YYEEEE.